The 9 T cell receptor beta chains below come from one sample, sequenced in a study of cytomegalovirus exposure and HLA in healthy donors. This table comes from immunoSEQ multiplex PCR, and its TCRdb copy is limited to in-frame clones, with some not included. The sample has around 65,000 clones; almost 95% are singletons. Source material: PBMCs. Every receptor here comes from a man younger than 35 in good health and CMV-seropositive.

This clone appeared once. V and J are TRBV5-1 and TRBJ2-7, with 7 bases identical to TRBD1. J was trimmed by 4 bases and V by 4 bases; bases with no gene match: 11. This CDR3 is 15 amino acids long. Germline V gives CDR1 SGHRS, CDR2 YFSETQ. CDR3 sequence (DNA): TGCGCCAGCAGCAGATACAGGGGAGCCGGGTACGAGCAGTACTTC. As protein: CASSRYRGAGYEQYF.

The chain recombines TRBV4-1 with TRBJ2-3; 8 nucleotides match TRBD1. The CDR3 length is 16 residues. The junction had 8 bases not matched to a gene; V was cut back by 0 bases and J by 6 bases. Per the germline V gene, CDR1 is MGHRA and CDR2 is YSYEKL. CDR3 nucleotides: TGCGCCAGCAGCCAAGAGGGTGCAGGGGGCATGGATACGCAGTATTTT. Protein: CASSQEGAGGMDTQYF.

The chain uses TRBV15 and TRBJ2-2, with D unclear. V was pared by 1 base and J by 1 base, with 4 bases between. Per the germline V gene, CDR1 is LNHNV and CDR2 is YYDKDF (reference sequence). CDR3 length: 14 amino acids. The CDR3 DNA reads as TGTGCCACCAGCAGAGTCGGGAACACCGGGGAGCTGTTTTTT. Protein: CATSRVGNTGELFF.

The chain employs TRBV18 and TRBJ2-1, with no clear D. V was shortened by 6 bases and J by 9 bases, with 15 bases between the two germline ends. The CDR3 has 13 residues. The germline gives CDR1 KGHSH, CDR2 LQKENI. The CDR3 here is CASSSQLEAEQFF. As DNA, the CDR3 is TGTGCCAGCTCTTCGCAATTAGAGGCTGAGCAGTTCTTC. The variable domain in full, with the rest retrieved from reference TRBV18 and TRBJ2-1, is NAGVMQNPRHLVRRRGQEARLRCSPMKGHSHVYWYRQLPEEGLKFMVYLQKENIIDESGMPKERFSAEFPKEGPSILRIQQVVRGDSAAYFCASSSQLEAEQFFGPGTRLTVL.

The gene calls are TRBV7-2 and TRBJ2-7; TRBD2 agrees at 10 bases. The CDR3 runs 16 residues. Unmatched junction bases numbered 7, after V lost 1 base and J lost 4 bases. Germline CDR1 is SGHTA and CDR2 is FQGNSA. Here the CDR3 reads CASSLGASGSIYEQYF. The CDR3 bases are TGTGCCAGCAGCTTAGGGGCTAGCGGGAGCATTTACGAGCAGTACTTC.

The chain carries TRBV15 and TRBJ2-3; D is uncertain. Germline CDR1 and CDR2: LNHNV and YYDKDF (reference sequence). Trimming shortened V by 0 bases and J by 0 bases, and 22 bases separated the two germline ends. This CDR3 contains 20 residues. CDR3 sequence reads: CATSRDLRNNRVTSTDTQYF. The CDR3 nucleotides read TGTGCCACCAGCAGAGATCTCCGAAACAACCGGGTTACTAGCACAGATACGCAGTATTTT.

The chain joins TRBV6-6 to TRBJ2-1, with D maybe TRBD2 (5 bases). Germline values: CDR1 MNHNY, CDR2 SVGAGI (reference sequence). CDR3 length: 14 residues. V was shortened by 0 bases and J by 4 bases, with 7 bases between the two germline ends. CDR3 bases: TGTGCCAGCAGTTACTCAGGAGGTTACAATGAGCAGTTCTTC. This encodes CASSYSGGYNEQFF.

The chain couples TRBV6-5 to TRBJ1-2, with 7 bases fitting TRBD1. Germline CDR1 and CDR2: MNHEY and SVGAGI. CDR3 length: 13 residues. The J segment lost 2 bases and the V segment lost 6 bases, leaving 3 bases of the junction unmatched. CDR3: CASRRDSNYGYTF. As DNA, the CDR3 is TGTGCCAGCAGACGGGACAGCAACTATGGCTACACCTTC.

This chain joins TRBV29-1 and TRBJ1-1; D may be TRBD1 (6 bases). The CDR3 is made up of 13 amino acids. In germline, CDR1 is SQVTM, CDR2 ANQGSEA. Trimming removed 5 bases from V and 0 bases from J, with 10 bases in between. The CDR3 spells CSVIGQMNTEAFF. The CDR3 DNA reads as TGCAGCGTTATAGGACAGATGAACACTGAAGCTTTCTTT.